The rows below give T cell receptor beta chains drawn from one sample of a study of OX40 agonist ivuxolimab in advanced cancers. Repertoires were generated with immunoSEQ multiplex PCR, while TCRdb's copy carries only in-frame clones and drops some. The top ten clones hold 0.76% of a sample with some 81,000 clones, around 88% of them seen once. Sequenced material: CD4+ or CD8+ T cells sorted from blood, taken in a trial of the OX40 agonist ivuxolimab. The receptor set was obtained from an adult with an advanced solid tumor such as melanoma, head and neck, liver or kidney cancer. Both conserved end residues are part of each CDR3. A D gene is named only where the DNA matches it firmly. Clone size is stated in some rows and not others, as once, few, many or a class when expanded.

TRBV6-6	TRBD1	TRBJ2-7	.	TGTGCCAGCACCTACGGGACAGGGAACGAGCAGTACTTC	CASTYGTGNEQYF
TRBV4-1	TRBD1	TRBJ1-6	once	TGCGCCAGCAGCCAAGATGTGGACAGGGGATACTCCTATAATTCACCCCTCCACTTT	CASSQDVDRGYSYNSPLHF
TRBV28	.	TRBJ1-6	.	TGTGCCAGCAGCCGCGGGGCCCCGAGCTCCTATAATTCACCCCTCCACTTT	CASSRGAPSSYNSPLHF
TRBV5-6	TRBD1	TRBJ1-6	.	TGTGCCAGCAGTCGGGACAGCCCGTCCTTCGATTCACCCCTCCACTTT	CASSRDSPSFDSPLHF
TRBV7-6	.	TRBJ1-3	.	TGTGCCAGCAGCCCCTTACAGGGTTCTGGAAACACCATATATTTT	CASSPLQGSGNTIYF
TRBV7-2	TRBD2	TRBJ2-7	.	TGTGCCAGCAGCCTTAGGACTAGCGGTCTATACGAGCAGTACTTC	CASSLRTSGLYEQYF
TRBV30	.	TRBJ1-2	.	TGTGCCTCCTCTACCGGGGGGGGGCTTAACTATGGCTACACCTTC	CASSTGGGLNYGYTF
TRBV29-1	TRBD1	TRBJ2-3	.	TGCAGCGTTGAAGGAGGAGCAGGACAGGGAACAGATACGCAGTATTTT	CSVEGGAGQGTDTQYF
TRBV7-8	TRBD2	TRBJ2-1	.	TGTGCCAGCAGTCTGAGCGGGATGGGATACAATGAGCAGTTCTTC	CASSLSGMGYNEQFF
TRBV9	.	TRBJ1-1	.	TGTGCCAGCAGCGTAGCTGGAGCAGGCGACATGAACACTGAAGCTTTCTTT	CASSVAGAGDMNTEAFF
TRBV6-1	TRBD1	TRBJ2-3	.	TGTGCCAGCAGTCCGGACAGGGCCACAGATACGCAGTATTTT	CASSPDRATDTQYF
TRBV7-3	TRBD1	TRBJ2-6	.	TGTGCCAGCAGCATCGCCGGGACAGGGAACCTGGGGGCCAACGTCCTGACTTTC	CASSIAGTGNLGANVLTF
TRBV2	.	TRBJ1-5	once	TGTGCCAGCAGCGTTCTAGGGAAGGGTCAGCCCCAGCATTTT	CASSVLGKGQPQHF
TRBV29-1	.	TRBJ2-3	.	TGCAGCGCCGGCCCAGGCCCCACAGATACGCAGTATTTT	CSAGPGPTDTQYF
TRBV12-5	.	TRBJ1-1	medium-sized	TGTGCTAGTGGTTTCAGACGGGGTTCGCTGAACACTGAAGCTTTCTTT	CASGFRRGSLNTEAFF
TRBV2	.	TRBJ2-7	.	TGTGCCAGCAGGGGCGACTTCTACGAGCAGTACTTC	CASRGDFYEQYF